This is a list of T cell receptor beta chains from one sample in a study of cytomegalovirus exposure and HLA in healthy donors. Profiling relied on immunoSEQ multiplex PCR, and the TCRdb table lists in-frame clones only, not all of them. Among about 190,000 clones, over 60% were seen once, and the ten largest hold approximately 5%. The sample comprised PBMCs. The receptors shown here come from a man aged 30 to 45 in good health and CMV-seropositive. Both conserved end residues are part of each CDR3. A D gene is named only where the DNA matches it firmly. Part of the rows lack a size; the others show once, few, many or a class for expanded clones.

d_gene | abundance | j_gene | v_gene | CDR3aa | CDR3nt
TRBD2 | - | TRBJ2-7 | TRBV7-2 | CASSISTSGRIHEQYF | TGTGCCAGCAGCATCTCGACTAGCGGGAGAATCCACGAGCAGTACTTC
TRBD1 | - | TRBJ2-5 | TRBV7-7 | CASSKDRGDSQYF | TGTGCTAGCAGCAAGGACAGGGGGGACTCCCAGTACTTC
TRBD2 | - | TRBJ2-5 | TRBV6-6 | CASSYLGVAGWETQYF | TGTGCCAGCAGTTACCTCGGAGTAGCGGGGTGGGAGACCCAGTACTTC
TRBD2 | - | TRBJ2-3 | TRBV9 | CATRPAGGSTDTQYF | TGTGCCACCCGGCCGGCGGGGGGGAGCACAGATACGCAGTATTTT
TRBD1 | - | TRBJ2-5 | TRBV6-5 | CASSPDRGREETQYF | TGTGCCAGCAGTCCGGACAGGGGGCGTGAAGAGACCCAGTACTTC
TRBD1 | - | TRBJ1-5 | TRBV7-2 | CASSPTGGERQPQHF | TGTGCCAGCAGCCCTACAGGGGGCGAGAGGCAGCCCCAGCATTTT
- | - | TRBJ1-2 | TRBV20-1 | CSARDNGYTF | TGCAGTGCTAGAGATAATGGCTACACCTTC
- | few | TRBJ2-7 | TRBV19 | CASRARTRYEQYF | TGTGCCAGTAGGGCTAGAACGCGCTACGAGCAGTACTTC
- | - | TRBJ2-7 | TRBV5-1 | CASSLDGGGGSYEQYF | TGCGCCAGCAGCTTGGATGGGGGAGGAGGCTCCTACGAGCAGTACTTC
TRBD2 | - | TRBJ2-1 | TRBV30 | CAWRGTSGRFYNEQFF | TGTGCCTGGAGAGGGACTAGCGGGAGGTTTTACAATGAGCAGTTCTTC
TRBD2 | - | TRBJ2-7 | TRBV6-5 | CASSYSIAGGYEQYF | TGTGCCAGCAGTTACTCGATCGCGGGGGGGTACGAGCAGTACTTC
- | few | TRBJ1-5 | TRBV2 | CASIGGNSNQPQHF | TGTGCCAGCATAGGCGGTAATAGCAATCAGCCCCAGCATTTT
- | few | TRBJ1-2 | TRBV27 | CASSLRLNYGYTF | TGTGCCAGCAGTTTGAGACTGAACTATGGCTACACCTTC
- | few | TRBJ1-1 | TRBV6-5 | CASSYGRGVRTEAFF | TGTGCCAGCAGTTACGGTCGGGGGGTGAGGACTGAAGCTTTCTTT
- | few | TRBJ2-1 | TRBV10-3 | CAIRKTGPPQDEQFF | TGTGCCATCAGAAAAACAGGGCCCCCGCAGGATGAGCAGTTCTTC
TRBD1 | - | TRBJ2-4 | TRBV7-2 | CASRGGQGAKNIQYF | TGTGCCAGCAGGGGAGGACAGGGAGCCAAAAACATTCAGTACTTC
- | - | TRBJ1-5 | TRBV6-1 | CASSEWAGNLRNQPQHF | TGTGCCAGCAGTGAATGGGCAGGGAATCTTCGCAATCAGCCCCAGCATTTT
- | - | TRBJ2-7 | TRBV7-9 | CASSPKAVSSYEQYF | TGTGCCAGCAGCCCTAAAGCGGTCAGCTCCTACGAGCAGTACTTC
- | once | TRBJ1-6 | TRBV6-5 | CASGSEYPDSPLHF | TGTGCCAGCGGTTCGGAGTACCCGGATTCACCCCTCCACTTT
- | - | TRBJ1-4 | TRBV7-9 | CSSSLVVGTNEKLFF | TGTTCCAGCAGCTTAGTGGTGGGCACTAATGAAAAACTGTTTTTT
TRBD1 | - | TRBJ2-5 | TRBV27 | CASRSQGRQETQYF | TGTGCCAGCAGGTCACAGGGGAGACAAGAGACCCAGTACTTC
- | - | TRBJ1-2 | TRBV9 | CASSATGIGYTF | TGTGCCAGCAGCGCCACAGGGATTGGCTACACCTTC
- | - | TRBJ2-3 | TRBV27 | CASSLLGRGSGDTQYF | TGTGCCAGCAGTTTACTGGGCAGGGGATCGGGAGATACGCAGTATTTT
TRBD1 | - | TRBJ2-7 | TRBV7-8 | CASSLTRDRGREQYF | TGTGCCAGCAGCTTAACCCGAGACAGGGGGCGTGAGCAGTACTTC
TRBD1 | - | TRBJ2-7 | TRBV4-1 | CASLGSGTGLYEQYF | TGCGCCAGCTTGGGGTCCGGGACAGGCCTATACGAGCAGTACTTC
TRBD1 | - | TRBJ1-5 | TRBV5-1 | CASSLEGARYQPQHF | TGCGCCAGCAGCTTAGAGGGGGCGAGGTATCAGCCCCAGCATTTT
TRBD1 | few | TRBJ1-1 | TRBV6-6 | CASSYYQGATEAFF | TGTGCCAGCAGTTATTATCAGGGGGCCACTGAAGCTTTCTTT
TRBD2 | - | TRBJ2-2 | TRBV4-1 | CASSQGEGNTGELFF | TGCGCCAGCAGCCAAGGGGAGGGAAACACCGGGGAGCTGTTTTTT
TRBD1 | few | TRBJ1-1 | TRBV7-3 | CASSYRGRGTEAFF | TGTGCCAGCAGCTACAGGGGGCGGGGCACTGAAGCTTTCTTT
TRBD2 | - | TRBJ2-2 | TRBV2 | CASSWSSGDTGELFF | TGTGCCAGCAGTTGGAGTAGCGGGGACACCGGGGAGCTGTTTTTT
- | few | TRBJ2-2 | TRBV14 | CASSQFIAGGELFF | TGTGCCAGCAGCCAATTTATAGCTGGCGGGGAGCTGTTTTTT
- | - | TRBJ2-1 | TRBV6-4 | CASSDEVYNEQFF | TGTGCCAGCAGTGACGAGGTATACAATGAGCAGTTCTTC
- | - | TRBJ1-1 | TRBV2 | CASSFYTEAFF | TGTGCCAGCAGTTTTTATACTGAAGCTTTCTTT
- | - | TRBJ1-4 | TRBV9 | CASSLRQVNEKLFF | TGTGCCAGCAGCTTGCGACAGGTTAATGAAAAACTGTTTTTT
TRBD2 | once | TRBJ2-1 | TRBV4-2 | CASSQEPLAANEQFF | TGTGCCAGCAGCCAAGAACCACTAGCGGCAAATGAGCAGTTCTTC
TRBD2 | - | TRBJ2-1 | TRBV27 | CASRPTSGTWDEQFF | TGTGCCAGCAGACCTACTAGCGGGACTTGGGATGAGCAGTTCTTC
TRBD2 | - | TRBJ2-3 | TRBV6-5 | CASSYSASGGRDTQYF | TGTGCCAGCAGTTACTCGGCTAGCGGGGGGAGGGATACGCAGTATTTT
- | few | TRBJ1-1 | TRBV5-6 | CASSLATEAFF | TGTGCCAGCAGCTTGGCCACAGAAGCTTTCTTT
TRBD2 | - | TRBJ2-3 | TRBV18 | CASSPGLAGERSDTQYF | TGTGCCAGCTCACCGGGACTAGCGGGAGAAAGATCGGATACGCAGTATTTT
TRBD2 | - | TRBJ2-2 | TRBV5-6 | CASSLLEAGETGELFF | TGTGCCAGCAGCTTGTTGGAGGCGGGAGAGACCGGGGAGCTGTTTTTT
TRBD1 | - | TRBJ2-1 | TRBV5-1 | CASSYEGAPEQFF | TGCGCCAGCAGCTACGAGGGGGCTCCTGAGCAGTTCTTC
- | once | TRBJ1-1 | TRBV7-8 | CASSHRQEDRTEAFF | TGTGCCAGCAGCCATCGGCAGGAGGATCGGACTGAAGCTTTCTTT
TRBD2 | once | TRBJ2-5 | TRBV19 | CASKKAGVGQETQYF | TGTGCCAGTAAAAAAGCGGGGGTGGGTCAAGAGACCCAGTACTTC
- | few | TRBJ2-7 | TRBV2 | CASSEAGWANEQYF | TGTGCCAGCAGTGAAGCTGGCTGGGCCAACGAGCAGTACTTC
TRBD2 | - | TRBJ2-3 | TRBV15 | CATSRDMTSEPYDTQYF | TGTGCCACCAGCAGAGATATGACTAGCGAGCCTTACGATACGCAGTATTTT
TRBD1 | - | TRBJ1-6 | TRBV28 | CASSSPGTGDFSPLHF | TGTGCCAGCAGTAGCCCCGGGACAGGGGATTTTTCACCCCTCCACTTT
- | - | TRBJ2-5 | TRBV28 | CASSLGAAETQYF | TGTGCCAGCAGTCTCGGAGCCGCGGAGACCCAGTACTTC
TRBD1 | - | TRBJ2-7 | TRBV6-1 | CASSDLGDRGDLNEQYF | TGTGCCAGCAGTGACCTGGGGGACAGGGGGGACTTGAACGAGCAGTACTTC
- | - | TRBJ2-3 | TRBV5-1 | CASSVTHLDTDTQYF | TGCGCCAGCAGCGTTACCCACCTAGACACAGATACGCAGTATTTT
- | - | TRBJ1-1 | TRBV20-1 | CSAEENTEAFF | TGCAGTGCCGAGGAGAACACTGAAGCTTTCTTT
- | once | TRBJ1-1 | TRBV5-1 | CASSNGGLYTEAFF | TGCGCCAGCAGCAACGGGGGGCTTTACACTGAAGCTTTCTTT
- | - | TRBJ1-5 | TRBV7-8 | CASRVGAGRNQPQHF | TGTGCCAGCAGGGTGGGCGCCGGGAGGAATCAGCCCCAGCATTTT
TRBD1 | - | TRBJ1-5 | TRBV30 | CAWRGTGRQPQHF | TGTGCCTGGAGGGGGACAGGGCGTCAGCCCCAGCATTTT
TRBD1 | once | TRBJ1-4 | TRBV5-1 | CASSLNTGAEKLFF | TGCGCCAGCAGCTTGAACACAGGGGCAGAAAAACTGTTTTTT